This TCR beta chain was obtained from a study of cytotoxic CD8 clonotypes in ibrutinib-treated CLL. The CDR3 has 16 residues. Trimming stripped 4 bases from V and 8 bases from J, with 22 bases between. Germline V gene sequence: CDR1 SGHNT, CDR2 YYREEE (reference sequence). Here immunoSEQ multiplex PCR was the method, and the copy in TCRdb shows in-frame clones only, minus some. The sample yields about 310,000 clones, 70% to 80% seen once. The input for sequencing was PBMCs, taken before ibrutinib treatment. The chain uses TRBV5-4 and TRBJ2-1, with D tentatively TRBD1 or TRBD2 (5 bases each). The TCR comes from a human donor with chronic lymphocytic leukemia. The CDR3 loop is CASSRGAERGSDEQFF. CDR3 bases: TGTGCCAGCAGCCGAGGGGCGGAACGGGGAAGTGATGAGCAGTTCTTC.